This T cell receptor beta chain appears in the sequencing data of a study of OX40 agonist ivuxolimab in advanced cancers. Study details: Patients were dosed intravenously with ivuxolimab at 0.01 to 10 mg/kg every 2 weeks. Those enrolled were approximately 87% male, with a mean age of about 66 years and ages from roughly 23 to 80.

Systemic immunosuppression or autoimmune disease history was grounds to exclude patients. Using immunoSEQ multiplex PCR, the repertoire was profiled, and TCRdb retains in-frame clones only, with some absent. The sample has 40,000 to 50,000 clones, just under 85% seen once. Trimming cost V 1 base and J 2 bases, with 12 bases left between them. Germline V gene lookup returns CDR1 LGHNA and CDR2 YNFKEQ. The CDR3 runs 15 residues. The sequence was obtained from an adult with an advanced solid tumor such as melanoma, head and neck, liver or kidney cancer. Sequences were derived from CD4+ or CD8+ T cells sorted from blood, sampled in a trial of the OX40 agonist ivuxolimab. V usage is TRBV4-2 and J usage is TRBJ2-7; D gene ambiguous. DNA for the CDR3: TGTGCCAGCAGCCAAGCCAAGGGTTCGACCTACGAGCAGTACTTC. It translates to CASSQAKGSTYEQYF.